The clone carrying this T cell receptor beta chain has a handful of counts. The antigen is not known. This sample is part of a study of cytomegalovirus exposure and HLA in healthy donors. Study-wide context: Early released data comprised tens of millions of unique TCRs from HLA-typed donors. General study findings and limits: CMV antigen specificity of a few CMV-associated chains was confirmed in vitro.

PCR primers comprised 60 Vbeta and 13 Jbeta primers. Only in-frame clones appear in the TCRdb table, and some are missing; sequencing was by immunoSEQ multiplex PCR. The data show fewer than 150,000 clones, around 77% seen once. Germline V CDR1 and CDR2: SQVTM, ANQGSEA. The CDR3 extends over 12 amino acids. V was cut by 4 bases and J by 6 bases, with 9 bases left in between. V is TRBV29-1 and J is TRBJ2-2; tentatively, D is TRBD2 (5 bases). The clonotype comes from a man aged 50-59 years in good health and CMV-seronegative. The sample was PBMCs. CDR3 protein: CSVAGFSGELFF. Here the CDR3 DNA reads TGCAGCGTTGCGGGGTTTTCCGGGGAGCTGTTTTTT.